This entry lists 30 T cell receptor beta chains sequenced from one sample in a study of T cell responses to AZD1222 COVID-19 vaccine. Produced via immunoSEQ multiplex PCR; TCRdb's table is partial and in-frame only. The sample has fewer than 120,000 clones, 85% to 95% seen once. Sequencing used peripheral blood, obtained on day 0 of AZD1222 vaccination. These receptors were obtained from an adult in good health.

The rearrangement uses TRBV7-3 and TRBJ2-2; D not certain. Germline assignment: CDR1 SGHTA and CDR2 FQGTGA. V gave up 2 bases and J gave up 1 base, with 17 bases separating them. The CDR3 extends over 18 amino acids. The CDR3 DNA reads TGTGCCAGCAGCTTATCGATTGGCGCTGCCGTGAACACCGGGGAGCTGTTTTTT. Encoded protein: CASSLSIGAAVNTGELFF.

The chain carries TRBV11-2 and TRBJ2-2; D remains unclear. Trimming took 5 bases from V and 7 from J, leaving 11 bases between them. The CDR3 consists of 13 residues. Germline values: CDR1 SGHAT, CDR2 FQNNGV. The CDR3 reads CASSPKSHGELFF. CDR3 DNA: TGTGCCAGCAGCCCAAAAAGCCACGGGGAGCTGTTTTTT.

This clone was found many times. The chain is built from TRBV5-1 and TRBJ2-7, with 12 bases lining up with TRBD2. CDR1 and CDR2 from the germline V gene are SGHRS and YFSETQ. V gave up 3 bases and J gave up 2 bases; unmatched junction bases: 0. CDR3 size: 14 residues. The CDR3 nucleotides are TGCGCCAGCAGCTGGACTAGCGGGGCCTACGAGCAGTACTTC. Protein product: CASSWTSGAYEQYF.

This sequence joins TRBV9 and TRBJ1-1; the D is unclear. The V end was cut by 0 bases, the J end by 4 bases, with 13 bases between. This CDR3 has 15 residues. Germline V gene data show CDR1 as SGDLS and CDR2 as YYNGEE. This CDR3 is CASSVGSGRATEAFF. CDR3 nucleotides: TGTGCCAGCAGCGTAGGATCCGGACGAGCCACTGAAGCTTTCTTT.

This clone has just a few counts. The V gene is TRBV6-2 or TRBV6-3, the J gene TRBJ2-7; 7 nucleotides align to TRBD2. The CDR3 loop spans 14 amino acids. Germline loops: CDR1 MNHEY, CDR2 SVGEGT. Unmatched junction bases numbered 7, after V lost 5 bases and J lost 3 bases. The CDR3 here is CASSSRGGGYEQYF. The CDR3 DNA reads TGTGCCAGCAGTAGCCGTGGGGGGGGCTACGAGCAGTACTTC.

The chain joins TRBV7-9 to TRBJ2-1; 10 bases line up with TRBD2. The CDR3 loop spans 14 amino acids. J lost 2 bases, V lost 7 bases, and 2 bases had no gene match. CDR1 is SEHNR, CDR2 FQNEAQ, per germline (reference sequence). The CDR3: CASKGTSAYNEQFF. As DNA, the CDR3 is TGTGCCAGCAAAGGGACTAGCGCCTACAATGAGCAGTTCTTC.

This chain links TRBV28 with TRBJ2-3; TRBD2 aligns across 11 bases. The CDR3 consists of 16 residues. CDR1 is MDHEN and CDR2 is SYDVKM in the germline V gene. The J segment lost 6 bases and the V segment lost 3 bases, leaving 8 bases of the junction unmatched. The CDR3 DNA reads TGTGCCAGCAGTTTCGGGCTAGCGGGGGGAGGGGATACGCAGTATTTT. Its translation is CASSFGLAGGGDTQYF.

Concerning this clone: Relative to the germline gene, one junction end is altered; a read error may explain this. The DNA of the CDR3 is TGCAGTGCCCCCGTAGGTGGCGACACCTTC. Translating it yields CSAPVGGDTF. J is TRBJ1-2 and V is TRBV20-1, with D unresolved. Germline-derived CDR1 and CDR2 are DFQATT and SNEGSKA (reference sequence). The CDR3 is made up of 10 amino acids.

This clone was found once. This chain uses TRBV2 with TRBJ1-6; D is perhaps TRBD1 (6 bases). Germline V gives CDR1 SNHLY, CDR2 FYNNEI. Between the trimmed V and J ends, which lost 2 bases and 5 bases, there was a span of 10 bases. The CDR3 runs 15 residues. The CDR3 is CASSERGVNNSPLHF. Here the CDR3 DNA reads TGTGCCAGCAGTGAAAGGGGGGTGAATAATTCACCCCTCCACTTT.

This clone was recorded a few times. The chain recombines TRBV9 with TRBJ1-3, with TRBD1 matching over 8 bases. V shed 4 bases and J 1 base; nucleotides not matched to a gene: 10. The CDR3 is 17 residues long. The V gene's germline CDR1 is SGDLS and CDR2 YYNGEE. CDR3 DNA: TGTGCCAGCAGCCAGCCGGGACAGGCAGGTTCTGGAAACACCATATATTTT. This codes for CASSQPGQAGSGNTIYF.

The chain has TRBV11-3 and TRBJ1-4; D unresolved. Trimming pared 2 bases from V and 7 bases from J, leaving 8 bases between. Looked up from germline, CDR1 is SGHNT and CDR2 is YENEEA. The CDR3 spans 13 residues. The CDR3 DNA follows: TGTGCCAGCAGCTTACCAGGCGGTGAAAAACTGTTTTTT. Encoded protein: CASSLPGGEKLFF.

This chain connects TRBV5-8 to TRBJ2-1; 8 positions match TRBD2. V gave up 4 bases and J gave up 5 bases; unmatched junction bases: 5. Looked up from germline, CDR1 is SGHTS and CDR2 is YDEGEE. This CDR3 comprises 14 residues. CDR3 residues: CASSRTSLDNEQFF. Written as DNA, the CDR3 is TGTGCCAGCAGCAGGACTAGCTTGGACAATGAGCAGTTCTTC.

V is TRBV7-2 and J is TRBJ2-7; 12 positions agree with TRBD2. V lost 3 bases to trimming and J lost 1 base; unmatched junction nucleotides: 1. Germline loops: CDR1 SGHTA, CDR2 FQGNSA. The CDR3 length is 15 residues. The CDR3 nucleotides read TGTGCCAGCAGCTTCCTAGCGGGGGGGTCCTACGAGCAGTACTTC. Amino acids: CASSFLAGGSYEQYF.

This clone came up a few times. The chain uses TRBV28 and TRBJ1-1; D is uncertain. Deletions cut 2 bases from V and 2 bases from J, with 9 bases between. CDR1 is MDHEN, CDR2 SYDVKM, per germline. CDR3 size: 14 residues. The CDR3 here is CASSLVPRNTEAFF. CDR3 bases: TGTGCCAGCAGTTTAGTCCCTAGAAACACTGAAGCTTTCTTT. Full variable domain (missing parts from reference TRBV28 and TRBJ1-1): DVKVTQSSRYLVKRTGEKVFLECVQDMDHENMFWYRQDPGLGLRLIYFSYDVKMKEKGDIPEGYSVSREKKERFSLILESASTNQTSMYLCASSLVPRNTEAFFGQGTRLTVV.

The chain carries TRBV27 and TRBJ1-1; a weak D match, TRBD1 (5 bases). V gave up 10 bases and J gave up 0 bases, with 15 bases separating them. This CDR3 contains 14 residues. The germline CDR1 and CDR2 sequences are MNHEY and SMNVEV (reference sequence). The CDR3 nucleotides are TGTGCCACCCAGGGCAGGGCCCTGAACACTGAAGCTTTCTTT. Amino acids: CATQGRALNTEAFF.

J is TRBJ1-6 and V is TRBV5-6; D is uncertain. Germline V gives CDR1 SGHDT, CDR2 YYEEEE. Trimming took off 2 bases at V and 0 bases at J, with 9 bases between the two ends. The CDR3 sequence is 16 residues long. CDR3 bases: TGTGCCAGCAGCTTTCCGGAGAGCTCCTATAATTCACCCCTCCACTTT. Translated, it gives CASSFPESSYNSPLHF.

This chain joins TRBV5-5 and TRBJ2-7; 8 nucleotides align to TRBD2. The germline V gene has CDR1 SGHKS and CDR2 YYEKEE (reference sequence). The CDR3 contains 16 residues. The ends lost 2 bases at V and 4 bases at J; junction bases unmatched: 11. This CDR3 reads CASSFLAGGRSYEQYF. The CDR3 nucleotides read TGTGCCAGCAGCTTCCTCGCGGGGGGCCGATCGTACGAGCAGTACTTC.

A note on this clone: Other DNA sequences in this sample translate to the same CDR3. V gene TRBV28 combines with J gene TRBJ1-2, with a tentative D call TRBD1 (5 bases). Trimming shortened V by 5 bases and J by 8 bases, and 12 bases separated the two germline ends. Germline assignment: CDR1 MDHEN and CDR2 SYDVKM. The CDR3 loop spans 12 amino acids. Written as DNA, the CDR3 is TGTGCCAGCAGTCCCCGGGGGACCGGCTACACCTTC. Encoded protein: CASSPRGTGYTF.

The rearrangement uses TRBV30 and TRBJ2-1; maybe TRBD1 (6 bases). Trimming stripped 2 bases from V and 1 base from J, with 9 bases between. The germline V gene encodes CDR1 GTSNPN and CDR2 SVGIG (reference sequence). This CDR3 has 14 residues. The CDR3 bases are TGTGCCTGGAGTCAGACAGGTTCCTACAATGAGCAGTTCTTC. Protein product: CAWSQTGSYNEQFF.

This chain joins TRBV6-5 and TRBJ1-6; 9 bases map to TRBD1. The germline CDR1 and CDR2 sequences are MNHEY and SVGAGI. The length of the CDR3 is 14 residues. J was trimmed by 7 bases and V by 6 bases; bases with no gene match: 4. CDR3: CASSSGTGNSPLHF. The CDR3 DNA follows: TGTGCCAGCAGCTCCGGGACAGGGAATTCACCCCTCCACTTT.

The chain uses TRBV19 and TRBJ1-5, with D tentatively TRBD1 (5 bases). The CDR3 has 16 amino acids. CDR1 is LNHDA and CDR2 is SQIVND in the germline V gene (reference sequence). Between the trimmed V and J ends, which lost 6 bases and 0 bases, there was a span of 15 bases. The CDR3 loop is CASSDVGGVSNQPQHF. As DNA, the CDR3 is TGTGCCAGTAGCGACGTTGGGGGGGTTAGCAATCAGCCCCAGCATTTT.

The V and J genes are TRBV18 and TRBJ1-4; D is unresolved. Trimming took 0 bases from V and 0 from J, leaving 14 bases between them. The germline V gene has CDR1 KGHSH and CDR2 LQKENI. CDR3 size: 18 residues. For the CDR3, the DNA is TGTGCCAGCTCACCACCGGGGAGGAGTTCCGCAACTAATGAAAAACTGTTTTTT. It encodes CASSPPGRSSATNEKLFF.

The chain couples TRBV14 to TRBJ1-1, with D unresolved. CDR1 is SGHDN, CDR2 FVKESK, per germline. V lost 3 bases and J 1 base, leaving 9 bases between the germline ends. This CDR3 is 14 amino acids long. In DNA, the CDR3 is TGTGCCAGCAGCCAGTTGGGGAGGAACACTGAAGCTTTCTTT. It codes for CASSQLGRNTEAFF.

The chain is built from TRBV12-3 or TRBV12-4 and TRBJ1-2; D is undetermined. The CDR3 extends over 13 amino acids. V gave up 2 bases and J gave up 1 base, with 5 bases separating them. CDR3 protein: CASSLRDNYGYTF. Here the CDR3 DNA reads TGTGCCAGCAGTTTAAGGGATAACTATGGCTACACCTTC.

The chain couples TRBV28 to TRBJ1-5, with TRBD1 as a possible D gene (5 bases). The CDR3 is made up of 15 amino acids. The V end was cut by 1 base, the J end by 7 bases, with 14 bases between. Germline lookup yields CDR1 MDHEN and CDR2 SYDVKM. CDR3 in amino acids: CASSLLVQGGQPQHF. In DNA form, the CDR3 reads TGTGCCAGCAGTTTATTAGTGCAGGGAGGCCAGCCCCAGCATTTT.

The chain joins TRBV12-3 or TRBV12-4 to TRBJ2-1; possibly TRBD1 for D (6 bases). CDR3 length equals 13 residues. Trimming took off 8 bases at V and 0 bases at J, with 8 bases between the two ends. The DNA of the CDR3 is TGTGCCAGCGGACAGTCCTCCTACAATGAGCAGTTCTTC. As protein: CASGQSSYNEQFF.

The DNA for the CDR3 is TGTGCCAGCAGTTTAATCGGCAAGGTTGCTGAAGCTTTCTTT. It yields the protein CASSLIGKVAEAFF. The chain has TRBV28 and TRBJ1-1; D gene uncertain. Germline CDR1 is MDHEN and CDR2 is SYDVKM. The ends were cut back, 2 bases at V and 6 bases at J, with 13 bases in the middle. The CDR3 consists of 14 residues.

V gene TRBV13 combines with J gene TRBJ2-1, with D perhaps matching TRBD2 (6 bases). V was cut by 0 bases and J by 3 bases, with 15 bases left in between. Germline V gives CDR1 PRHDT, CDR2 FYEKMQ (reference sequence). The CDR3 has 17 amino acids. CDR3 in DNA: TGTGCCAGCAGCTTAGGCCCCCCGGGGGTAGACTACAATGAGCAGTTCTTC. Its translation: CASSLGPPGVDYNEQFF. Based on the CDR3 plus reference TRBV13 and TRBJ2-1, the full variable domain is AAGVIQSPRHLIKEKRETATLKCYPIPRHDTVYWYQQGPGQDPQFLISFYEKMQSDKGSIPDRFSAQQFSDYHSELNMSSLELGDSALYFCASSLGPPGVDYNEQFFGPGTRLTVL.

In nucleotides, the CDR3 is TGTGCCAGCAGTAGGCAGAACACTGAAGCTTTCTTT. This translates into CASSRQNTEAFF. V gene TRBV2 combines with J gene TRBJ1-1; D gene unclear. Germline V gene lookup returns CDR1 SNHLY and CDR2 FYNNEI. The V end was cut by 5 bases, the J end by 1 base, with 5 bases between. The CDR3 extends over 12 amino acids.

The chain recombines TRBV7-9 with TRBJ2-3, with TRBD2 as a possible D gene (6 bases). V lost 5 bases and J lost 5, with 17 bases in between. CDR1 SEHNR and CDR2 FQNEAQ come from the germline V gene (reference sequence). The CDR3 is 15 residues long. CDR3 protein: CASSSRDFLQDTQYF. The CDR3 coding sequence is TGTGCCAGCAGCAGCCGGGACTTTCTTCAAGATACGCAGTATTTT. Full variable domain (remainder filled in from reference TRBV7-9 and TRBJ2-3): DTGVSQNPRHKITKRGQNVTFRCDPISEHNRLYWYRQTLGQGPEFLTYFQNEAQLEKSRLLSDRFSAERPKGSFSTLEIQRTEQGDSAMYLCASSSRDFLQDTQYFGPGTRLTVL.